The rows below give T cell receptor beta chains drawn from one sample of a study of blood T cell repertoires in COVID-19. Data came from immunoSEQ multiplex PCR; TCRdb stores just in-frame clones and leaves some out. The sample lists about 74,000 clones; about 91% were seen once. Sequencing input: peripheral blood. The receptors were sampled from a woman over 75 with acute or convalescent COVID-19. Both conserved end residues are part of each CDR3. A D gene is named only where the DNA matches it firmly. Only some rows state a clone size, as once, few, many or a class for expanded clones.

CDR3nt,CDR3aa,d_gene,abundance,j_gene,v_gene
TGTGCCACCGCGGACAGAAACACCGGGGAGCTGTTTTTT,CATADRNTGELFF,.,.,TRBJ2-2,TRBV24-1
TGTGCCAGCAGTTACAGGGGGCTAGCTGGAAACACCATATATTTT,CASSYRGLAGNTIYF,TRBD1,once,TRBJ1-3,TRBV6-5
TGTGCCAGTAGTAGACAGAATAACTATGGCTACACCTTC,CASSRQNNYGYTF,.,.,TRBJ1-2,TRBV19
TGTGCCAGCAGTCGAACGGGAGGGTCTACCTATGGCTACACCTTC,CASSRTGGSTYGYTF,.,.,TRBJ1-2,TRBV5-6
TGTGCCAGCAGTGGTTATTCGAGCGGAAGTGCGAATGAGCAGTTCTTC,CASSGYSSGSANEQFF,.,once,TRBJ2-1,TRBV2
TGTGCCAGCAGCGTAGAGACAGCCGTGGATACGCAGTATTTT,CASSVETAVDTQYF,.,once,TRBJ2-3,TRBV7-2
TGTGCCAGCAGCCGGACTAGCGGGATTGGCGAGCAGTACTTC,CASSRTSGIGEQYF,TRBD2,.,TRBJ2-7,TRBV3-1/TRBV3-2
TGCGCCAGCAGCCAAGCAGGGTTGAACTATGGCTACACCTTC,CASSQAGLNYGYTF,.,once,TRBJ1-2,TRBV4-3
TGCGCCAGCAGCCCTGGACAGGGGCTGGGCTATGGCTACACCTTC,CASSPGQGLGYGYTF,TRBD1,.,TRBJ1-2,TRBV4-1
TGCGCCAGCAGCCAAGTGGCCCAGGGGGCACGGGAGCAGTACTTC,CASSQVAQGAREQYF,TRBD1,.,TRBJ2-7,TRBV4-3